This T cell receptor beta chain stems from a study of cytomegalovirus exposure and HLA in healthy donors. The CDR3 runs to 17 residues. The ends lost 4 bases at V and 6 bases at J; junction bases unmatched: 16. Germline CDR1 reads SGDLS; CDR2 reads YYNGEE. The PCR made use of 60 Vbeta and 13 Jbeta primers. TCRdb keeps only in-frame clones here, not all; method: immunoSEQ multiplex PCR. The sample lists over 130,000 clones; 60% to 85% were seen once. The sample was PBMCs. This TCR was sampled from a man aged 50 or older in good health and CMV-seropositive. V gene TRBV9 combines with J gene TRBJ1-3, with 7 positions matching TRBD1. CDR3 loop: CASSLLGTGAGENTIYF. In DNA form, the CDR3 reads TGTGCCAGCAGCCTCCTGGGCACAGGGGCAGGAGAAAACACCATATATTTT.